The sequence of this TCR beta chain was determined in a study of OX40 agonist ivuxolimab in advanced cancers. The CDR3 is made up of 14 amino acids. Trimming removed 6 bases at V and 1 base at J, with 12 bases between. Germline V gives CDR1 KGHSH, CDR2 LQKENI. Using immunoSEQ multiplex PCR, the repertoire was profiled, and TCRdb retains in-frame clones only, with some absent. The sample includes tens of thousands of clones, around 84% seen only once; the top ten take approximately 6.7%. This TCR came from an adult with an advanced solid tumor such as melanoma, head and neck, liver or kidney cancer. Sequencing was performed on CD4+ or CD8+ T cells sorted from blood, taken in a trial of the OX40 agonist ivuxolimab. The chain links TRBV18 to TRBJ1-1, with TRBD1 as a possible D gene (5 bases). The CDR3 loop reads CASSRAGQNTEAFF. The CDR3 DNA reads TGTGCCAGCTCCCGAGCAGGACAGAACACTGAAGCTTTCTTT.